This T cell receptor (beta chain) was recovered during a study of sequential checkpoint blockade in melanoma. Study in general: 91 pretreatment tumor DNA samples were TCRβ immunosequenced. After nivolumab or ipilimumab alone, approximately 22 patients had week-13 rebiopsies. General study results and limits: In arm A, pretreatment tumor clonality was associated with response. T-cell fraction and clonality followed PD-L1 and CD8+ counts, not mutational load.

The sample holds many counts of this clone. Its antigen is unidentified. The method was immunoSEQ multiplex PCR; TCRdb's version includes in-frame clones alone and lacks a portion of them. The sample yields roughly 5,100 clones, roughly a fifth seen once. The treatment is: randomized to nivolumab then ipilimumab (arm A) or the reverse (arm B). J gave up 6 bases and V 0 bases, and 7 bases lay outside the gene matches. Per the germline V gene, CDR1 is SGHNT and CDR2 is YENEEA. CDR3 length: 17 amino acids. The specimen comprised tumor tissue (inferred from file names), sampled from a patient given nivolumab and ipilimumab in sequence. The rearrangement uses TRBV11-3 and TRBJ1-6, with 8 bases lining up with TRBD1. The receptor's source is a human donor with melanoma. CDR3 loop: CASSLDRWTGTNSPLHF. CDR3 sequence (DNA): TGTGCCAGCAGCTTAGATCGTTGGACAGGGACTAATTCACCCCTCCACTTT.